The 3 T cell receptor beta chains presented below share a single source sample, sequenced in a study of cytomegalovirus exposure and HLA in healthy donors. Vbeta (60) and Jbeta (13) primers were used in the PCR. Clones were read by immunoSEQ multiplex PCR, and TCRdb kept only the in-frame ones, dropping some. The table includes around 140,000 clones, more than 70% detected once. Sequencing was carried out using PBMCs. Receptors originate from a man aged 40-49 years in good health and CMV-seronegative.

Here the CDR3 DNA reads TGTGCCAGCAGCCAAGACGGTTGGGGGGGATCGGGAAAGACCCAGTACTTC. It translates to CASSQDGWGGSGKTQYF. V and J are TRBV14 and TRBJ2-5; 7 bases fit TRBD2. From germline, CDR1 is SGHDN and CDR2 FVKESK. V gave up 0 bases and J gave up 6 bases; unmatched junction bases: 13. CDR3 length: 17 amino acids.

V gene TRBV7-3 combines with J gene TRBJ2-2, with D perhaps TRBD2 (5 bases). Germline CDR1 reads SGHTA; CDR2 reads FQGTGA. The germline V and J ends were trimmed by 5 bases and 4 bases, with 8 bases remaining between them. The CDR3 runs 13 residues. DNA of the CDR3: TGTGCCAGCAGCCGGGGAAGCACCGGGGAGCTGTTTTTT. Translated: CASSRGSTGELFF.

J is TRBJ2-1 and V is TRBV9, with 8 positions matching TRBD2. With 4 bases clipped from V and 7 bases from J, the junction kept 13 bases outside the gene matches. Germline lookup yields CDR1 SGDLS and CDR2 YYNGEE. CDR3 length equals 16 residues. CDR3 bases: TGTGCCAGCAGCCCCACTTCCCGCGGGGGGTTGAATGAGCAGTTCTTC. Translating gives CASSPTSRGGLNEQFF.